This T cell receptor beta chain comes out of a study of control samples from healthy donors and cancer patients. Germline lookup yields CDR1 MRHNA and CDR2 SNTAGT. This CDR3 is built from 19 residues. The V and J ends lost 0 bases and 2 bases respectively, with 20 bases between them. Some clones are missing from TCRdb's copy, which holds only in-frame ones; the method was immunoSEQ multiplex PCR. Of 70,000 or so clones listed, about nine tenths are singletons. The sample was PBMCs. The chain recombines TRBV6-4 with TRBJ1-5; no clear D. The receptor was derived from a man in his sixties with lung cancer. The CDR3 loop is CASSDSRCKDRLGNQPQHF. The CDR3 nucleotides are TGTGCCAGCAGTGACTCGAGATGCAAAGATCGTCTGGGCAATCAGCCCCAGCATTTT.